Each of the 17 T cell receptor beta chains below was sequenced from the same sample in a study of sequential checkpoint blockade in melanoma. Measured with immunoSEQ multiplex PCR; TCRdb has only the in-frame clones, and not every one. Altogether 5,000 to 7,500 clones are present, 20% to 25% being singletons, with the ten largest covering around 10%. Stated treatment: randomized to nivolumab then ipilimumab (arm A) or the reverse (arm B). This specimen was tumor tissue (inferred from file names), taken from a patient given nivolumab and ipilimumab in sequence. The source of these receptors is a human donor with melanoma.

The chain recombines TRBV15 with TRBJ2-5, with D perhaps matching TRBD2 (6 bases). CDR3 length: 14 residues. In germline, CDR1 is LNHNV, CDR2 YYDKDF (reference sequence). V lost 0 bases and J 4 bases, leaving 9 bases between the germline ends. The CDR3 protein is CATSRESGGETQYF. CDR3 DNA sequence: TGTGCCACCAGCAGAGAGTCCGGGGGAGAGACCCAGTACTTC.

The chain carries TRBV18 and TRBJ2-3, with 9 bases matching TRBD2. The V and J ends lost 2 bases and 2 bases, in that order; junction bases with no gene match: 11. The germline CDR1 and CDR2 sequences are KGHSH and LQKENI. This CDR3 has 18 residues. The chain's CDR3 is CASSPNPRPSGTTDTQYF. Here the CDR3 DNA reads TGTGCCAGCTCACCAAATCCTCGGCCTAGCGGGACCACAGATACGCAGTATTTT.

Sample share makes this clone medium-sized. V is TRBV11-3 and J is TRBJ2-5; D is tentatively TRBD1 or TRBD2 (7 bases each). The V end lost 5 bases, the J end lost 4 bases, and 20 bases lay between the germline ends. CDR3 length equals 16 residues. The germline gives CDR1 SGHNT, CDR2 YENEEA. CDR3: CASSTGAGGSPETQYF. Here the CDR3 DNA reads TGTGCCAGCAGCACAGGGGCCGGCGGGAGCCCAGAGACCCAGTACTTC.

This clone was observed at least ten times. The chain employs TRBV11-3 and TRBJ2-7, with 11 bases fitting TRBD2. V lost 3 bases, J lost 7 bases, and 8 bases stayed unmatched. The CDR3 length is 15 residues. Germline lookup yields CDR1 SGHNT and CDR2 YENEEA. The CDR3 is CASSFDLAGGREQYF. DNA of the CDR3: TGTGCCAGCAGCTTCGACCTAGCGGGAGGAAGGGAGCAGTACTTC.

The chain employs TRBV6-8 and TRBJ2-7; D remains unclear. The V gene lost 11 bases and the J gene lost 0 bases, with 11 bases spanning the gap. The CDR3 consists of 12 residues. The germline V gene encodes CDR1 MNHGY and CDR2 SAAAGT. The CDR3 here is CASQNTSYEQYF. DNA for the CDR3: TGTGCCTCACAGAATACCTCCTACGAGCAGTACTTC.

The rearrangement uses TRBV25-1 and TRBJ2-5; D gene ambiguous. With 0 bases removed from V and 2 bases from J, the gap between germline ends came to 7 bases. The length of the CDR3 is 14 residues. Per germline, CDR1 MGHDK and CDR2 SYGVNS. In nucleotides, the CDR3 is TGTGCCAGCAGTGAATATGGCGGACAAGAGACCCAGTACTTC. Its protein product is CASSEYGGQETQYF.

The gene calls are TRBV15 and TRBJ2-7; the D gene could be TRBD1 or TRBD2 (5 bases each). There are 14 residues in the CDR3. Trimming stripped 4 bases from V and 7 bases from J, with 17 bases between. In germline, CDR1 is LNHNV, CDR2 YYDKDF (reference sequence). CDR3 sequence: CATSTGTILEEQYF. The CDR3 nucleotides are TGTGCCACCAGCACCGGGACGATCCTCGAAGAGCAGTACTTC. Variable domain in full (rest from reference TRBV15 and TRBJ2-7): DAMVIQNPRYQVTQFGKPVTLSCSQTLNHNVMYWYQQKSSQAPKLLFHYYDKDFNNEADTPDNFQSRRPNTSFCFLDIRSPGLGDTAMYLCATSTGTILEEQYFGPGTRLTVT.

The J gene is TRBJ2-1, the V gene TRBV4-1; D is ambiguous. Trimming shortened V by 3 bases and J by 7 bases, and 16 bases separated the two germline ends. Germline V gives CDR1 MGHRA, CDR2 YSYEKL. The CDR3 spans 15 residues. The CDR3 region has the DNA TGCGCCAGCAGCCACTATGGGGTTAATAGGAATGAGCAGTTCTTC. Protein product: CASSHYGVNRNEQFF.

The sample holds many counts of this clone. The gene calls are TRBV11-3 and TRBJ2-7; 7 bases match TRBD1. J gave up 2 bases and V 3 bases, and 7 bases lay outside the gene matches. Germline V gene data show CDR1 as SGHNT and CDR2 as YENEEA. The CDR3 totals 15 residues. CDR3 amino acids: CASSFHSQGPYEQYF. CDR3 nucleotides: TGTGCCAGCAGCTTCCATTCACAGGGGCCCTACGAGCAGTACTTC.

This chain links TRBV29-1 with TRBJ1-1, with D possibly TRBD1 on 6 matching bases. This CDR3 has 14 amino acids. V dropped 5 bases and J dropped 1 base, with 14 bases sitting between them. CDR1 is SQVTM, CDR2 ANQGSEA, per germline. This CDR3 reads CSVRGGPTNTEAFF. CDR3 nucleotides: TGCAGCGTTCGAGGGGGGCCCACGAACACTGAAGCTTTCTTT.

This clone rates as medium-sized (0.01 to 0.1%). The chain employs TRBV19 and TRBJ2-7; 7 bases fit TRBD2. Germline assignment: CDR1 LNHDA and CDR2 SQIVND (reference sequence). The J segment lost 5 bases and the V segment lost 7 bases, leaving 11 bases of the junction unmatched. This CDR3 has 14 residues. CDR3 DNA sequence: TGTGCCAGTACCCCACTCCTAGCGGCAGACGAGCAGTACTTC. Its translation: CASTPLLAADEQYF. The entire variable domain, with the rest obtained from reference TRBV19 and TRBJ2-7, is as follows: DGGITQSPKYLFRKEGQNVTLSCEQNLNHDAMYWYRQDPGQGLRLIYYSQIVNDFQKGDIAEGYSVSREKKESFPLTVTSAQKNPTAFYLCASTPLLAADEQYFGPGTRLTVT.

CDR3 residues: CASSYRSTRFGLDTQYF. The CDR3 DNA sequence: TGTGCCAGCAGTTATCGATCGACTAGATTCGGTTTAGATACGCAGTATTTT. The V call is TRBV6-8, the J call TRBJ2-3, with D maybe TRBD2 (6 bases). V was shortened by 3 bases and J by 5 bases, with 21 bases between the two germline ends. Germline CDR1 is MNHGY and CDR2 is SAAAGT. This CDR3 has 17 amino acids.

The V call is TRBV5-1, the J call TRBJ1-3; tentative D call: TRBD1 (5 bases). Trimming took off 3 bases at V and 9 bases at J, with 16 bases between the two ends. Germline V CDR1 and CDR2: SGHRS, YFSETQ. The length of the CDR3 is 14 residues. CDR3: CASSSDVGGGTIYF. CDR3 DNA sequence: TGCGCCAGCAGCTCGGATGTTGGCGGGGGCACCATATATTTT.

This clone is medium-sized (0.01 to 0.1%) by share. The chain recombines TRBV18 with TRBJ2-3, with TRBD2 matching 10 bases. V shed 2 bases and J 3 bases; nucleotides not matched to a gene: 8. This CDR3 is 17 amino acids long. Germline values: CDR1 KGHSH, CDR2 LQKENI. The CDR3 loop is CASSPDFASGRTDTQYF. CDR3 coding DNA: TGTGCCAGCTCACCAGATTTCGCTAGCGGGAGAACAGATACGCAGTATTTT.

In this sample, this clone turned up many times. At one boundary the junction diverges from the germline segment, which might be a read error. This chain connects TRBV6-8 to TRBJ2-1; 10 bases agree with TRBD2. This CDR3 is 15 amino acids long. Germline CDR1 and CDR2: MNHGY and SAAAGT. The CDR3: CAISLAGEGYNEQFF. As DNA, the CDR3 is TGTGCCATCAGTCTAGCGGGAGAGGGGTACAATGAGCAGTTCTTC.

The gene calls are TRBV11-3 and TRBJ2-3; a weak D match, TRBD2 (6 bases). Trimming cost V 4 bases and J 2 bases, with 16 bases left between them. CDR3 length: 16 amino acids. Germline loops: CDR1 SGHNT, CDR2 YENEEA. CDR3 nucleotide sequence: TGTGCCAGCAGCTCCGGGATTCGCGGGGCCACAGATACGCAGTATTTT. Translation: CASSSGIRGATDTQYF.

This clone was counted ten times or more. This chain joins TRBV4-1 and TRBJ2-5, with D perhaps TRBD2 (6 bases). Deletions cut 5 bases from V and 4 bases from J, with 14 bases between. The CDR3 length is 14 residues. Germline CDR1 and CDR2: MGHRA and YSYEKL. This chain's CDR3 is CASSNAGQIETQYF. CDR3 DNA: TGCGCCAGCAGCAATGCGGGGCAAATAGAGACCCAGTACTTC.